These T cell receptor beta chains were read from a single sample in a study of a mutant IDH1 vaccine in newly diagnosed glioma. Method: immunoSEQ multiplex PCR; TCRdb's copy keeps in-frame clones and lacks some. The sample has roughly 50,000 clones, 75% to 85% seen once. Which antigens these TCRs recognize remains unknown. Sequencing was performed on PBMCs, taken from a glioma patient whose treatment included an IDH1 peptide vaccine. These receptors came from a man in his thirties or forties with glioma. CDR3s include the opening cysteine and the closing phenylalanine or tryptophan. A D gene is named only where the DNA matches it firmly. Clone size is shown for a subset of rows, as once, few, many or a class of expanded clone.

size	V	J	D	CDR3	DNA
-	TRBV10-2	TRBJ2-3	-	CASQEHTQYF	TGCGCCAGCCAGGAGCATACGCAGTATTTT
-	TRBV19	TRBJ1-4	TRBD1	CASSVTGGPNEKLFF	TGTGCCAGTAGTGTGACAGGGGGTCCTAATGAAAAACTGTTTTTT
-	TRBV5-1	TRBJ2-7	-	CASSTSYEQYF	TGCGCCAGCAGCACCTCCTACGAGCAGTACTTC
-	TRBV29-1	TRBJ1-6	TRBD1	CSVEERQGAPLHF	TGCAGCGTTGAAGAAAGACAGGGGGCACCCCTCCACTTT
-	TRBV7-4	TRBJ1-5	TRBD1	CASSRRDRGNQPQHF	TGTGCCAGCAGTCGCCGGGACAGGGGAAATCAGCCCCAGCATTTT
-	TRBV27	TRBJ1-2	TRBD1	CASSLLPGQGIEGYTF	TGTGCCAGCAGTCTTTTACCGGGACAGGGAATAGAAGGCTACACCTTC
few	TRBV2	TRBJ1-1	-	CASRVQRNTEAFF	TGTGCCAGCAGGGTACAGAGGAACACTGAAGCTTTCTTT
-	TRBV29-1	TRBJ1-4	-	CSALLVATNEKLFF	TGCAGCGCCCTACTAGTTGCAACTAATGAAAAACTGTTTTTT
-	TRBV6-1	TRBJ2-5	-	CASSEGRGHRGQETQYF	TGTGCCAGCAGTGAAGGGAGGGGGCACAGGGGCCAAGAGACCCAGTACTTC
-	TRBV6-4	TRBJ1-6	TRBD1	CASSRTGVYNSPLHF	TGTGCCAGCAGCAGGACAGGGGTCTATAATTCACCCCTCCACTTT
-	TRBV5-1	TRBJ1-1	-	CASSPQASSTEAFF	TGCGCCAGCAGTCCACAGGCGTCGAGCACTGAAGCTTTCTTT
-	TRBV6-1	TRBJ1-1	-	CASSLDSRSSFF	TGTGCCAGCAGCTTAGACTCGCGGTCTTCTTTCTTT
-	TRBV7-8	TRBJ1-4	TRBD1	CASSFRRDSANEKLFF	TGTGCCAGCAGCTTCCGCCGGGACAGTGCTAATGAAAAACTGTTTTTT
-	TRBV11-3	TRBJ2-5	TRBD1	CASSLGQGETQYF	TGTGCCAGCAGCTTAGGACAGGGGGAGACCCAGTACTTC
-	TRBV6-1	TRBJ2-5	-	CASSVRAVIGGQETQYF	TGTGCCAGCAGTGTACGGGCCGTTATCGGAGGCCAAGAGACCCAGTACTTC
-	TRBV6-4	TRBJ2-3	-	CASSGSSTDTQYF	TGTGCCAGCAGTGGTTCCAGCACAGATACGCAGTATTTT
once	TRBV5-6	TRBJ1-2	-	CASSFGTGSYGYTF	TGTGCCAGCAGCTTTGGGACGGGGAGTTATGGCTACACCTTC
once	TRBV6-1	TRBJ2-4	-	CASSEWGMAKNIQYF	TGTGCCAGCAGTGAATGGGGGATGGCCAAAAACATTCAGTACTTC
-	TRBV7-9	TRBJ2-5	-	CASSLGGTKRETQYF	TGTGCCAGCAGCCTAGGCGGAACAAAAAGGGAGACCCAGTACTTC
-	TRBV15	TRBJ1-6	-	CATSRDGGSSYNSPLHF	TGTGCCACCAGCAGAGATGGTGGAAGCTCCTATAATTCACCCCTCCACTTT
-	TRBV7-8	TRBJ1-2	TRBD1	CASRGQGIVYTF	TGTGCCAGCAGGGGACAGGGGATCGTCTACACCTTC
-	TRBV30	TRBJ1-6	-	CAWTYRTAYNSPLHF	TGTGCCTGGACTTACCGGACGGCTTATAATTCACCCCTCCACTTT